The 19 T cell receptor beta chains below were found in one sample sequenced in a study of CD8 T cells in Susac syndrome. The RNA, roughly 0.45 to 1 ug, was put through reverse transcription using random hexamers. A single record per CDR3 protein comes from TCRdb applying MiXCR to the immunoSEQ multiplex PCR reads. Of 330,000 or so distinct CDR3 sequences in the sample, around 91% were seen once. The source material was CD8+ T cells from PBMCs. These receptors came from a human donor with multiple sclerosis.

V usage is TRBV3-1 and J usage is TRBJ2-5; 7 bases fit TRBD2. The CDR3 spans 13 residues. The germline V gene has CDR1 LGHDT and CDR2 YNNKEL (reference sequence). J lost 1 base, V lost 7 bases, and 3 bases had no gene match. CDR3 sequence (DNA): TGTGCCAGCATGGGGGGGATCCAAGAGACCCAGTACTTC. Translating gives CASMGGIQETQYF.

This clonotype was counted once. The chain couples TRBV27 to TRBJ2-7, with 9 bases matching TRBD1. V shed 5 bases, J shed 6 bases, and the junction held 2 bases outside the gene matches. The CDR3 covers 12 residues. Germline V gene sequence: CDR1 MNHEY, CDR2 SMNVEV (reference sequence). For the CDR3, the DNA is TGTGCCAGCAGTATGACAGGGGGCGAGCAGTACTTC. It yields the protein CASSMTGGEQYF.

V is TRBV19 and J is TRBJ2-1, with D tentatively TRBD2 (6 bases). The germline gives CDR1 LNHDA, CDR2 SQIVND (reference sequence). Trimming took 5 bases from V and 10 from J, leaving 15 bases between them. The CDR3 contains 13 residues. The CDR3 DNA sequence: TGTGCCAGTAGTTCCTCCTCGGCGGGGGAGCAGTTCTTC. As protein: CASSSSSAGEQFF. The full variable domain, with the rest looked up from reference TRBV19 and TRBJ2-1, is DGGITQSPKYLFRKEGQNVTLSCEQNLNHDAMYWYRQDPGQGLRLIYYSQIVNDFQKGDIAEGYSVSREKKESFPLTVTSAQKNPTAFYLCASSSSSAGEQFFGPGTRLTVL.

This clonotype is a singleton in its sample. The J gene is TRBJ2-7, the V gene TRBV20-1; D is possibly TRBD1 (5 bases). This CDR3 contains 14 residues. V was trimmed by 6 bases and J by 5 bases, leaving 20 bases between them. Germline V CDR1 and CDR2: DFQATT, SNEGSKA (reference sequence). The CDR3 region has the DNA TGCAGTGCCTCGCGGCCAGGGATAATCCACGAGCAGTACTTC. This encodes CSASRPGIIHEQYF.

This sequence joins TRBV20-1 and TRBJ2-7; 12 bases match TRBD2. This CDR3 comprises 14 residues. The V gene end was trimmed by 5 bases and the J gene end by 0 bases; junction bases not matched to a gene: 2. The germline V gene encodes CDR1 DFQATT and CDR2 SNEGSKA (reference sequence). CDR3 nucleotides: TGCAGTGCTTCGACTAGCGGGAGCTCCTACGAGCAGTACTTC. Translating it yields CSASTSGSSYEQYF.

The J gene is TRBJ2-7, the V gene TRBV6-1, with D tentatively TRBD1 (6 bases). V was shortened by 8 bases and J by 0 bases, with 11 bases between the two germline ends. The CDR3 runs 13 residues. Germline CDR1 MNHNS, CDR2 SASEGT. The CDR3 coding sequence is TGTGCCAGCCAGGGGTCTAGCTCCTACGAGCAGTACTTC. Amino acid sequence: CASQGSSSYEQYF.

V is TRBV29-1 and J is TRBJ1-2, with D unclear. The germline V gene has CDR1 SQVTM and CDR2 ANQGSEA. The CDR3 totals 14 residues. Trimming pared 1 base from V and 4 bases from J, leaving 13 bases between. This chain's CDR3 is CSVEGGSFTYGYTF. CDR3 DNA sequence: TGCAGCGTTGAAGGTGGGAGCTTTACCTATGGCTACACCTTC.

J is TRBJ1-1 and V is TRBV6-2 or TRBV6-3; D remains ambiguous. From germline, CDR1 is MNHEY and CDR2 SVGEGT. The CDR3 runs 15 residues. The V end lost 5 bases, the J end lost 1 base, and 14 bases lay between the germline ends. CDR3 nucleotide sequence: TGTGCCAGCAGTGCTCGGAGACGGACGAACACTGAAGCTTTCTTT. Amino acids: CASSARRRTNTEAFF.

This chain joins TRBV6-6 and TRBJ2-7, with D possibly being TRBD1 (5 bases). Germline CDR1 is MNHNY and CDR2 is SVGAGI (reference sequence). The V and J ends lost 4 bases and 5 bases respectively, with 15 bases between them. The CDR3 spans 14 residues. In DNA form, the CDR3 reads TGTGCCAGCAGTTCACCCAGGGAATCCCACGAGCAGTACTTC. The encoded protein is CASSSPRESHEQYF.

V and J are TRBV4-2 and TRBJ2-2; D perhaps matches TRBD2 (5 bases). V was shortened by 4 bases and J by 8 bases, with 14 bases between the two germline ends. CDR1 and CDR2 from the germline V gene are LGHNA and YNFKEQ. The CDR3 runs 14 residues. The CDR3 DNA sequence: TGTGCCAGCAGCCCGGAGAGGGAGCTGGGGGAGCTGTTTTTT. This sequence encodes CASSPERELGELFF.

The chain couples TRBV7-2 to TRBJ2-7, with TRBD2 identical over 11 bases. This CDR3 has 16 amino acids. V shed 4 bases and J 0 bases; nucleotides not matched to a gene: 5. The germline V gene has CDR1 SGHTA and CDR2 FQGNSA. CDR3 protein: CASSSLAGGDSYEQYF. CDR3 DNA: TGTGCCAGCAGCTCCTTAGCGGGGGGGGACTCCTACGAGCAGTACTTC.

This rearrangement joins TRBV19 to TRBJ2-6; TRBD1 matches 10 bases. The germline CDR1 and CDR2 sequences are LNHDA and SQIVND (reference sequence). The V and J ends lost 6 bases and 3 bases, in that order; junction bases with no gene match: 8. This CDR3 is built from 17 residues. CDR3 sequence (DNA): TGTGCCAGTAGGGGGTTCGGGACAGGGGTTGGGGCCAACGTCCTGACTTTC. This sequence encodes CASRGFGTGVGANVLTF. Drawing the rest from reference TRBV19 and TRBJ2-6, the complete variable domain is DGGITQSPKYLFRKEGQNVTLSCEQNLNHDAMYWYRQDPGQGLRLIYYSQIVNDFQKGDIAEGYSVSREKKESFPLTVTSAQKNPTAFYLCASRGFGTGVGANVLTFGAGSRLTVL.

The chain carries TRBV9 and TRBJ2-7, with TRBD2 matching over 11 bases. This CDR3 region has 18 residues. In germline, CDR1 is SGDLS, CDR2 YYNGEE. V trimming: 4 bases; J trimming: 3 bases; junction bases outside the gene matches: 15. CDR3 DNA sequence: TGTGCCAGCAGCTCAAACCCCCAGACTAGCGGGGCTTTCTACGAGCAGTACTTC. Translated: CASSSNPQTSGAFYEQYF.

The V gene is TRBV12-5, the J gene TRBJ2-1; 9 nucleotides line up with TRBD2. V lost 1 base to trimming and J lost 7 bases; unmatched junction nucleotides: 2. This CDR3 has 14 residues. Germline V gene sequence: CDR1 LGHNT, CDR2 FRNRAP. Written as DNA, the CDR3 is TGTGCTAGTGGTTTGGGCGGGGGGGCGAATGAGCAGTTCTTC. It is translated as CASGLGGGANEQFF.

This clonotype was counted a single time. The chain recombines TRBV9 with TRBJ2-6; 8 bases agree with TRBD2. Trimming removed 4 bases from V and 0 bases from J; junction bases left unmatched: 9. Germline V gives CDR1 SGDLS, CDR2 YYNGEE. This CDR3 spans 18 amino acids. The CDR3 protein is CASSPSGGFSSGANVLTF. In DNA, the CDR3 is TGTGCCAGCAGCCCATCGGGGGGGTTCAGCTCTGGGGCCAACGTCCTGACTTTC.

CDR3 region: CASSFRQGSETQYF. The CDR3 DNA is TGTGCCAGCAGTTTTCGGCAGGGAAGCGAGACCCAGTACTTC. The chain employs TRBV12-3 or TRBV12-4 and TRBJ2-5; TRBD1 might be the D (5 bases). This CDR3 is built from 14 residues. Trimming took 3 bases from V and 5 from J, leaving 13 bases between them.

In the case of this clonotype: Germline is not matched at one junction end, which may reflect a read error. The CDR3 DNA is TGCAGCGTCGAAGCGGGACAGGCCTACGAGCAGTACTTC. This gives the protein CSVEAGQAYEQYF. V is TRBV29-1 and J is TRBJ2-7; perhaps TRBD1 as D (8 bases). From germline, CDR1 is SQVTM and CDR2 ANQGSEA. This CDR3 comprises 13 residues.

The chain couples TRBV4-1 to TRBJ1-1; no clear D gene. The CDR3 totals 12 residues. Germline V lookup: CDR1 MGHRA, CDR2 YSYEKL. With 8 bases removed from V and 2 bases from J, the gap between germline ends came to 9 bases. CDR3 coding DNA: TGCGCCAGCGGAGAGGGTAACACTGAAGCTTTCTTT. It codes for CASGEGNTEAFF.

This rearrangement joins TRBV19 to TRBJ1-3, with a tentative D call TRBD1 (6 bases). CDR1 and CDR2 from the germline V gene are LNHDA and SQIVND (reference sequence). This CDR3 spans 14 amino acids. Trimming left V 4 bases short and J 3 bases short, with 10 bases between. CDR3 sequence (DNA): TGTGCCAGTAGTACACAGGGTCTTGGAAACACCATATATTTT. It yields the protein CASSTQGLGNTIYF.